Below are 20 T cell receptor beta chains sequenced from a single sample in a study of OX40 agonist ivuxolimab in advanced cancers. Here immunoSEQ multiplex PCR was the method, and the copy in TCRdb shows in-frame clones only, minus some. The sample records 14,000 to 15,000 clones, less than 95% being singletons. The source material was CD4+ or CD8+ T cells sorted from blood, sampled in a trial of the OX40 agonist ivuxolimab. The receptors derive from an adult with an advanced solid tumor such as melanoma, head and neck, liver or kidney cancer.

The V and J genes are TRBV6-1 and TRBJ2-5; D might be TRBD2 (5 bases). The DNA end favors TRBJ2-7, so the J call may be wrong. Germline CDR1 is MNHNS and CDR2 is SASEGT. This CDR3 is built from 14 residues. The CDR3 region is CASSEWAGRYEQYF. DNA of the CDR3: TGTGCCAGCAGTGAATGGGCGGGTCGGTACGAGCAGTACTTC.

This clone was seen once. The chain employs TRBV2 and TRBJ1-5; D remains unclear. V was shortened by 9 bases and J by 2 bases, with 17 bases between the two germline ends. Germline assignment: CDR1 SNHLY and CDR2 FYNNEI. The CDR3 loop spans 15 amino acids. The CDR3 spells CASWWGGAGNQPQHF. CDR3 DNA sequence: TGTGCCAGTTGGTGGGGAGGAGCCGGCAATCAGCCCCAGCATTTT.

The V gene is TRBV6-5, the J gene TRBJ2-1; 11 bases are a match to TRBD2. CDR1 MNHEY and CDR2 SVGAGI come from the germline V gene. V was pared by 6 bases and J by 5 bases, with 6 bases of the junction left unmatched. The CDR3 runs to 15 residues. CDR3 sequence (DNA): TGTGCCAGCAGGGGGGGACTAGCGGTAAACAATGAGCAGTTCTTC. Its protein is CASRGGLAVNNEQFF.

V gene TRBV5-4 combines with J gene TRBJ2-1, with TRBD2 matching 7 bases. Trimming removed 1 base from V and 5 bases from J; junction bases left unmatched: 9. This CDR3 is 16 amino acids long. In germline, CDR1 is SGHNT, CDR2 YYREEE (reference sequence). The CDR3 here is CASSLNLGLLDNEQFF. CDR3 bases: TGTGCCAGCAGCTTGAATTTGGGACTACTTGACAATGAGCAGTTCTTC.

The CDR3 is CASSNPVGSGRGDEQFF. CDR3 DNA: TGTGCCAGCAGTAATCCCGTGGGTAGCGGGAGGGGAGATGAGCAGTTCTTC. The chain is built from TRBV2 and TRBJ2-1; TRBD2 matches at 11 bases. The CDR3 has 17 residues. J was trimmed by 8 bases and V by 5 bases; bases with no gene match: 14. Germline-derived CDR1 and CDR2 are SNHLY and FYNNEI.

This CDR3 reads CASSSHRTKVPGANVLTF. In DNA, the CDR3 is TGTGCCTCCTCAAGTCACCGGACCAAAGTCCCTGGGGCCAACGTCCTGACTTTC. The rearrangement joins TRBV9 to TRBJ2-6; D remains ambiguous. Germline V gives CDR1 SGDLS, CDR2 YYNGEE. This CDR3 contains 18 residues. Deletions cut 10 bases from V and 2 bases from J, with 25 bases between.

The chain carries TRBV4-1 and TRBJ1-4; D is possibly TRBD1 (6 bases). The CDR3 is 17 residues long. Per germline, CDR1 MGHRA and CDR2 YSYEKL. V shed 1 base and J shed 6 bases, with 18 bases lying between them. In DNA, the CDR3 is TGCGCCAGCAGCCAAGTTCCGGCCGGGGGGCTGGATGAAAAACTGTTTTTT. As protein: CASSQVPAGGLDEKLFF.

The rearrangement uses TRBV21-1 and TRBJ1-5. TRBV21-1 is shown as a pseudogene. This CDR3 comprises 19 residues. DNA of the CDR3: TGTGCCAGCAGCGAGTGGGCAGAAACGGGACGGGGCGGGCTAGGGCCCCAGCATTTT. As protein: CASSEWAETGRGGLGPQHF.

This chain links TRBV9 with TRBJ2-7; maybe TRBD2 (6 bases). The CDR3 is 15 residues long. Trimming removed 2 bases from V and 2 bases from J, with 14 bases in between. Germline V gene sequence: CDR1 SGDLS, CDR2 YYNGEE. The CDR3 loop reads CASSVVGGPAYEQYF. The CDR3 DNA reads TGTGCCAGCAGCGTTGTCGGGGGTCCGGCCTACGAGCAGTACTTC.

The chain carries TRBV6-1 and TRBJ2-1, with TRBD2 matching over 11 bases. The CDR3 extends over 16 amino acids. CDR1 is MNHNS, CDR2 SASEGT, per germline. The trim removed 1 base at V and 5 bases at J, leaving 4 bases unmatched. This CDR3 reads CASSEGPGLADNEQFF. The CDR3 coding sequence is TGTGCCAGCAGTGAAGGGCCGGGACTAGCGGACAATGAGCAGTTCTTC.

The CDR3 spells CSAFDGEQYF. The CDR3 nucleotides are TGCAGTGCGTTCGATGGCGAGCAGTACTTC. This chain uses TRBV20-1 with TRBJ2-7; D is uncertain. CDR1 DFQATT and CDR2 SNEGSKA come from the germline V gene (reference sequence). This CDR3 is built from 10 residues. V was clipped by 6 bases and J by 6 bases, with 9 bases between them.

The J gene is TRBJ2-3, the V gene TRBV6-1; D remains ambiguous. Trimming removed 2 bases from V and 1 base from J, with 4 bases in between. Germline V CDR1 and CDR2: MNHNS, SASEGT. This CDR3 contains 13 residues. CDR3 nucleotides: TGTGCCAGCAGTGAAATCGGCACAGATACGCAGTATTTT. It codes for CASSEIGTDTQYF.

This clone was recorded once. CDR3 sequence reads: CASSLVPAGGPYEQYF. CDR3 coding DNA: TGTGCCAGCAGCTTAGTTCCAGCGGGAGGGCCCTACGAGCAGTACTTC. The chain employs TRBV7-8 and TRBJ2-7, with TRBD2 identical over 10 bases. The CDR3 extends over 16 amino acids. V dropped 1 base and J dropped 2; count of bases not matched to a gene: 5. Looked up from germline, CDR1 is SGHVS and CDR2 is FQNEAQ.

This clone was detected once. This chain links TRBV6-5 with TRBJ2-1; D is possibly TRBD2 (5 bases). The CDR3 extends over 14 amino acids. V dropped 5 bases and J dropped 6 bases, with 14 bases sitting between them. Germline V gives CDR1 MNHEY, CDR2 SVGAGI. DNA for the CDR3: TGTGCCAGCAGTCCCGGGGAGTCTTCCAATGAGCAGTTCTTC. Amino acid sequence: CASSPGESSNEQFF.

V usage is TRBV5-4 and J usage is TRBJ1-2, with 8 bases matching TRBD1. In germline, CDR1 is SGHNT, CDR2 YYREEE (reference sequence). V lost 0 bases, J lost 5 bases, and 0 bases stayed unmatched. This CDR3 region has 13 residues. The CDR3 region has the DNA TGTGCCAGCAGCTTGGACAGGGGGTATGGCTACACCTTC. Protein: CASSLDRGYGYTF. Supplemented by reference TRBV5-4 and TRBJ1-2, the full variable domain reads ETGVTQSPTHLIKTRGQQVTLRCSSQSGHNTVSWYQQALGQGPQFIFQYYREEENGRGNFPPRFSGLQFPNYSSELNVNALELDDSALYLCASSLDRGYGYTFGSGTRLTVV.

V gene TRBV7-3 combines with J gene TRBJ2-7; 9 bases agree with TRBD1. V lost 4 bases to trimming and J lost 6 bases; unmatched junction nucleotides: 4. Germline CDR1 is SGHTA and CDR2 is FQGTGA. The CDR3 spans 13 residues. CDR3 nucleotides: TGTGCCAGCAGCTCCGGACAGGGGTTCGAGCAGTACTTC. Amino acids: CASSSGQGFEQYF.

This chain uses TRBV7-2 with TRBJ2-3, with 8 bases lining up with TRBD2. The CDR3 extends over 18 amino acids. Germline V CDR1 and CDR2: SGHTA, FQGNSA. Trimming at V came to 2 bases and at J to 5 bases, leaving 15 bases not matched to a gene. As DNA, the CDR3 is TGTGCCAGCAGCTTATACAACCGCGGGGGGATACGACTAGATACGCAGTATTTT. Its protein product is CASSLYNRGGIRLDTQYF.

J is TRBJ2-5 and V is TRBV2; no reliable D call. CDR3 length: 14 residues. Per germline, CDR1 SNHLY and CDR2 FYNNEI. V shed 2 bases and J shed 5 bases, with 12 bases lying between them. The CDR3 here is CASSEPRTMETQYF. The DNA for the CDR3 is TGTGCCAGCAGTGAACCTAGGACGATGGAGACCCAGTACTTC.

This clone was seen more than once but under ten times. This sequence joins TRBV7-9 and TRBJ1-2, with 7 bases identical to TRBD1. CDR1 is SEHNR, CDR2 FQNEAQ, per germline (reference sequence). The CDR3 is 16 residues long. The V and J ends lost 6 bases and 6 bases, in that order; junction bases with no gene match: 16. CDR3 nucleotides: TGTGCCAGCAGTTTACAGGGGAGGCAGGGGGAAGATGGCTACACCTTC. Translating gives CASSLQGRQGEDGYTF.

The CDR3 reads CASSTGPNPYEQYF. The CDR3 bases are TGTGCCAGCAGCACGGGCCCCAATCCTTATGAGCAGTACTTC. This chain links TRBV5-8 with TRBJ2-7, with D uncertain. Germline assignment: CDR1 SGHTS and CDR2 YDEGEE. This CDR3 region has 14 residues. Trimming cost V 4 bases and J 7 bases, with 18 bases left between them.